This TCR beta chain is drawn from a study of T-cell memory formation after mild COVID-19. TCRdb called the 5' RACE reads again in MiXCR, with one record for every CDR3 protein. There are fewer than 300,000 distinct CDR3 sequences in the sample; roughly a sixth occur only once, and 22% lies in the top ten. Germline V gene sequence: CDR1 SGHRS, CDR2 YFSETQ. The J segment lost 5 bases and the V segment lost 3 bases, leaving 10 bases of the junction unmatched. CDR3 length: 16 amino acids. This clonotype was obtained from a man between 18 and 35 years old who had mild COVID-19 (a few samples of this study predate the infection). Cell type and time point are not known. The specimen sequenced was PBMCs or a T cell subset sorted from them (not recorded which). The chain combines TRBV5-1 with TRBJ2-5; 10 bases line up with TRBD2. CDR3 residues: CASSSGSGGAGETQYF. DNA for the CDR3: TGCGCCAGCAGCTCCGGAAGCGGGGGGGCAGGCGAGACCCAGTACTTC.